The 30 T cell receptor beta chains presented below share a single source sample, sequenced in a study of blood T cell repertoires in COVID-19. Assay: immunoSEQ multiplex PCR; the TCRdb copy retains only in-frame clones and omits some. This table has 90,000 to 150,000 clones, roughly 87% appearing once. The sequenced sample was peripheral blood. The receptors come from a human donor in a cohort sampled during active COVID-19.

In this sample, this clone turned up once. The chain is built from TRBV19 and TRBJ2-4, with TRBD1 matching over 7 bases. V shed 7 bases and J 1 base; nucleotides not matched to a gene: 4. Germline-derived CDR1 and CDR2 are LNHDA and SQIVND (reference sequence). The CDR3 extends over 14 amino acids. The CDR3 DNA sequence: TGTGCCAGTACCCAGACAGGGGCCAAAAACATTCAGTACTTC. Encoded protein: CASTQTGAKNIQYF. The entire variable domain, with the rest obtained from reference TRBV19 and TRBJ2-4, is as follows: DGGITQSPKYLFRKEGQNVTLSCEQNLNHDAMYWYRQDPGQGLRLIYYSQIVNDFQKGDIAEGYSVSREKKESFPLTVTSAQKNPTAFYLCASTQTGAKNIQYFGAGTRLSVL.

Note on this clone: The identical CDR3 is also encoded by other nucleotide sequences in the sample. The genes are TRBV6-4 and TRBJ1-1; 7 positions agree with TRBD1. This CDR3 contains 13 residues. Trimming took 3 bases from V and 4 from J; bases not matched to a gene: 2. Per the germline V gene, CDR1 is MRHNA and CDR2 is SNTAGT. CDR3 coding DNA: TGTGCCAGCAGTGAACAGGGGAGCACTGAAGCTTTCTTT. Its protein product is CASSEQGSTEAFF.

The CDR3 spells CASRATGTSSGELFF. The DNA of the CDR3 is TGTGCCAGCAGGGCCACCGGGACTAGTTCCGGGGAGCTGTTTTTT. The rearrangement joins TRBV2 to TRBJ2-2; 8 nucleotides agree with TRBD2. This CDR3 contains 15 residues. Germline trimming cut 6 bases from V and 6 bases from J; bases unmatched to any gene: 9. CDR1 is SNHLY and CDR2 is FYNNEI in the germline V gene. Full variable domain (outside the CDR3, taken from reference TRBV2 and TRBJ2-2): EPEVTQTPSHQVTQMGQEVILRCVPISNHLYFYWYRQILGQKVEFLVSFYNNEISEKSEIFDDQFSVERPDGSNFTLKIRSTKLEDSAMYFCASRATGTSSGELFFGEGSRLTVL.

CDR3 sequence: CASSVASSTDTQYF. Written as DNA, the CDR3 is TGTGCCAGCAGCGTAGCCTCTAGCACAGATACGCAGTATTTT. The V and J genes are TRBV9 and TRBJ2-3; D remains ambiguous. Per the germline V gene, CDR1 is SGDLS and CDR2 is YYNGEE. CDR3 length: 14 residues. Trimming removed 0 bases from V and 0 bases from J, with 5 bases in between.

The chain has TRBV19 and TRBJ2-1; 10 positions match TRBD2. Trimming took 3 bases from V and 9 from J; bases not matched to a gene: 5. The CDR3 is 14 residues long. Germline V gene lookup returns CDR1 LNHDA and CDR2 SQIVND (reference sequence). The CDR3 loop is CASSIMLAGGEQFF. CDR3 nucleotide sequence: TGTGCCAGTAGTATCATGTTAGCGGGAGGTGAGCAGTTCTTC.

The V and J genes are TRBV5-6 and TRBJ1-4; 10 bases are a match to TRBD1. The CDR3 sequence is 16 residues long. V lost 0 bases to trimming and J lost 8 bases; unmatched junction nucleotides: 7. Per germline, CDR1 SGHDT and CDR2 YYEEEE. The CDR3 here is CASSLATGTGVEKLFF. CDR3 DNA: TGTGCCAGCAGCTTGGCGACCGGGACAGGGGTGGAAAAACTGTTTTTT.

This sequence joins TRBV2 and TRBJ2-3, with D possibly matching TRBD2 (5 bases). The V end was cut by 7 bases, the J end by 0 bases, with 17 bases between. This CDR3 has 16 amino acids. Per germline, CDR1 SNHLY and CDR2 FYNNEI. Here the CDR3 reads CASKGSSGTSTDTQYF. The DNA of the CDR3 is TGTGCCAGCAAGGGCTCCAGCGGCACTAGCACAGATACGCAGTATTTT.

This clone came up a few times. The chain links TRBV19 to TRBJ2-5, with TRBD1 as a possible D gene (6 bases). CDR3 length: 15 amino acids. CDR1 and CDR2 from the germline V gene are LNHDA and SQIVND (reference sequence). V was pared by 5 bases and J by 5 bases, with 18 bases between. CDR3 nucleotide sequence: TGTGCCAGTAGTGTGGGGACACTGGAGGTGGAGACCCAGTACTTC. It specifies CASSVGTLEVETQYF. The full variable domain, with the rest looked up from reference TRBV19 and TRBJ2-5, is DGGITQSPKYLFRKEGQNVTLSCEQNLNHDAMYWYRQDPGQGLRLIYYSQIVNDFQKGDIAEGYSVSREKKESFPLTVTSAQKNPTAFYLCASSVGTLEVETQYFGPGTRLLVL.

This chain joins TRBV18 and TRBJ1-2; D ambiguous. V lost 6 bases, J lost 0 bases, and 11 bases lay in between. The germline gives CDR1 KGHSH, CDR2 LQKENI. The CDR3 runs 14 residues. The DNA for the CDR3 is TGTGCCAGCTCCCACTCACCCTCTAACTATGGCTACACCTTC. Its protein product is CASSHSPSNYGYTF.

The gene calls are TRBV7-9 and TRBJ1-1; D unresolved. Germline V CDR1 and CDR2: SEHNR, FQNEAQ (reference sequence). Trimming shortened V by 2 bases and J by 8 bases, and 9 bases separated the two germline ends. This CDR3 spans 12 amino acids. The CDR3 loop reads CASSLWLQEAFF. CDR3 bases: TGTGCCAGCAGCTTATGGCTGCAGGAAGCTTTCTTT.

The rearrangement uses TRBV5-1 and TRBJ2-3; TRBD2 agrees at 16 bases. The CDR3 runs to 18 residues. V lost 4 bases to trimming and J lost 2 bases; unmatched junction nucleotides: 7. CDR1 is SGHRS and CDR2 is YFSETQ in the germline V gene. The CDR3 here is CASSRGTSGRGSTDTQYF. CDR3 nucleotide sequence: TGCGCCAGCAGCCGGGGGACTAGCGGGAGGGGGTCCACAGATACGCAGTATTTT.

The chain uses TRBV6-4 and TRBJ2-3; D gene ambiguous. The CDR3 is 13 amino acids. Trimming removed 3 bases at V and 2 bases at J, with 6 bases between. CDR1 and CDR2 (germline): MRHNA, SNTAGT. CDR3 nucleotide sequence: TGTGCCAGCAGTGAGGTACACACAGATACGCAGTATTTT. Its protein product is CASSEVHTDTQYF.

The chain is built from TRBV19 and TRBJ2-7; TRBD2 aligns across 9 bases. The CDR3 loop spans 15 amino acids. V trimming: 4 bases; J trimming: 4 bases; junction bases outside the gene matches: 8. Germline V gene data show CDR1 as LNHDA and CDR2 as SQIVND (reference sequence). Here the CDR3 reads CASSNGLAGGYEQYF. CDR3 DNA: TGTGCCAGTAGTAATGGGCTGGCGGGAGGGTACGAGCAGTACTTC.

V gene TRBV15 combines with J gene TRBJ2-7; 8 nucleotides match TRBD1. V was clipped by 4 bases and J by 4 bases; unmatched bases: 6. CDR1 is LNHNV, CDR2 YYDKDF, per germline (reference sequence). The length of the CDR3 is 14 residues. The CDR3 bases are TGTGCCACCAGCATTGACAGGGGTAATTACGAGCAGTACTTC. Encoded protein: CATSIDRGNYEQYF. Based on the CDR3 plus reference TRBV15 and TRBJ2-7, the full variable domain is DAMVIQNPRYQVTQFGKPVTLSCSQTLNHNVMYWYQQKSSQAPKLLFHYYDKDFNNEADTPDNFQSRRPNTSFCFLDIRSPGLGDTAMYLCATSIDRGNYEQYFGPGTRLTVT.

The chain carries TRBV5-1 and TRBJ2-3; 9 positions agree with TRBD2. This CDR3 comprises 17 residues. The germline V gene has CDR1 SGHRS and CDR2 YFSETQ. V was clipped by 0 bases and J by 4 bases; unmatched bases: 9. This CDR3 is CASSLVVSGSSADTQYF. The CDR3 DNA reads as TGCGCCAGCAGCTTGGTGGTTAGCGGGAGTAGTGCAGATACGCAGTATTTT.

The CDR3 is CASSTGTGGSTNEKLFF. The CDR3 nucleotides are TGCGCCAGCAGCACCGGGACCGGGGGTTCAACTAATGAAAAACTGTTTTTT. This sequence joins TRBV5-1 and TRBJ1-4; D might be TRBD1 (5 bases). The CDR3 is 17 amino acids. In germline, CDR1 is SGHRS, CDR2 YFSETQ. V was trimmed by 4 bases and J by 0 bases, leaving 16 bases between them.

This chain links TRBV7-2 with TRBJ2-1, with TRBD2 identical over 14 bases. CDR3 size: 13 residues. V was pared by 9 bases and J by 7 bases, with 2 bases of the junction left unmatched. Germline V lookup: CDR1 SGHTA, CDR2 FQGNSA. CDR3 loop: CASGLAGGNEQFF. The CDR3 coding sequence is TGTGCCAGTGGACTAGCGGGGGGAAATGAGCAGTTCTTC.

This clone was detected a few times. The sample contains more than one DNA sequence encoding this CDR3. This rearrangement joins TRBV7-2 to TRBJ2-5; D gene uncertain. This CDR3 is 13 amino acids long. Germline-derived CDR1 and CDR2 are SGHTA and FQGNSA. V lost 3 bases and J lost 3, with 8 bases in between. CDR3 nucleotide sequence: TGTGCCAGCAGCTTGGGCCACAAAGAGACCCAGTACTTC. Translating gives CASSLGHKETQYF. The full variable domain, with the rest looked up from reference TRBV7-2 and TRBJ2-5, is GAGVSQSPSNKVTEKGKDVELRCDPISGHTALYWYRQSLGQGLEFLIYFQGNSAPDKSGLPSDRFSAERTGGSVSTLTIQRTQQEDSAVYLCASSLGHKETQYFGPGTRLLVL.

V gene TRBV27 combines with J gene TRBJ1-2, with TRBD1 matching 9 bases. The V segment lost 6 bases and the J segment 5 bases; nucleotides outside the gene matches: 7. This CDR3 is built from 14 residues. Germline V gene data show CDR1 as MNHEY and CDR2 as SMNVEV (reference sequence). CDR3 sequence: CASRGTGLSYGYTF. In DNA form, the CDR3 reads TGTGCCAGCAGAGGGACAGGGCTTTCGTATGGCTACACCTTC.

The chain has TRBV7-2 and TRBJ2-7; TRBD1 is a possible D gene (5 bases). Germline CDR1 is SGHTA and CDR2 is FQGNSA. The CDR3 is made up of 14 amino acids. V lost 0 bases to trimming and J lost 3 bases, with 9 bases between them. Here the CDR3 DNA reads TGTGCCAGCAGCTTAGCAAGGACACGCTACGAGCAGTACTTC. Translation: CASSLARTRYEQYF.

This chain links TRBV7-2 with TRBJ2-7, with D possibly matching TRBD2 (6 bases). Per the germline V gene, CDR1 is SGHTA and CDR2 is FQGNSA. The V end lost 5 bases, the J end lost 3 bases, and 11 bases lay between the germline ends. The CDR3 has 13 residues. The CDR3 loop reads CASSTGLIYEQYF. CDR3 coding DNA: TGTGCCAGCAGCACGGGACTCATCTACGAGCAGTACTTC.

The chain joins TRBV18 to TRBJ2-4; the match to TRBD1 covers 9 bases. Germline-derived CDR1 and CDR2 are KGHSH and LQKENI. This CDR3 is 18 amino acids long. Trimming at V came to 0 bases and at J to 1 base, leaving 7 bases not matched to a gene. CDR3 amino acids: CASSPPGGTGPAKNIQYF. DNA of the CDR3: TGTGCCAGCTCACCACCGGGGGGGACAGGGCCTGCCAAAAACATTCAGTACTTC.

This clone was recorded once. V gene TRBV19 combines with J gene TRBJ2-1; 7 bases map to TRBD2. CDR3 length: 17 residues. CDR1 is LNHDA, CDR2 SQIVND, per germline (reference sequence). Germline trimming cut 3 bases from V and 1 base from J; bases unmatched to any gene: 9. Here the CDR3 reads CASSILAGGLSYNEQFF. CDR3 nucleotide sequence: TGTGCCAGTAGTATTTTAGCGGGCGGACTATCCTACAATGAGCAGTTCTTC.

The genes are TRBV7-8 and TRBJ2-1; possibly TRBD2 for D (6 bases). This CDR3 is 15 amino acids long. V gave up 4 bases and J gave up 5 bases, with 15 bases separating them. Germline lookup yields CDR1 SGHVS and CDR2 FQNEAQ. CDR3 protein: CASSWGSGLDNEQFF. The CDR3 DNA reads TGTGCCAGCAGCTGGGGTAGCGGCCTTGACAATGAGCAGTTCTTC.

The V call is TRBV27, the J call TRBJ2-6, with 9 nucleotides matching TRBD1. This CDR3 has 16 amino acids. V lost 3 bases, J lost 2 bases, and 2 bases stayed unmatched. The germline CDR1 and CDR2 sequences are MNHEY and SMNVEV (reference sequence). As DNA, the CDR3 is TGTGCCAGCAGTTTCGGGACAGGGACTGGGGCCAACGTCCTGACTTTC. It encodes CASSFGTGTGANVLTF. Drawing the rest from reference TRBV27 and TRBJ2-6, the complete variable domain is EAQVTQNPRYLITVTGKKLTVTCSQNMNHEYMSWYRQDPGLGLRQIYYSMNVEVTDKGDVPEGYKVSRKEKRNFPLILESPSPNQTSLYFCASSFGTGTGANVLTFGAGSRLTVL.

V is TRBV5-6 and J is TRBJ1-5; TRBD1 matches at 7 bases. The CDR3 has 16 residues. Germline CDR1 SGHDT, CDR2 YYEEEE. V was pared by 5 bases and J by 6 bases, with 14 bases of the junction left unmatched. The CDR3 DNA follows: TGTGCCAGCAGATCCGAGGGGCAGGGGGTTGTTCAGCCCCAGCATTTT. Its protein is CASRSEGQGVVQPQHF.

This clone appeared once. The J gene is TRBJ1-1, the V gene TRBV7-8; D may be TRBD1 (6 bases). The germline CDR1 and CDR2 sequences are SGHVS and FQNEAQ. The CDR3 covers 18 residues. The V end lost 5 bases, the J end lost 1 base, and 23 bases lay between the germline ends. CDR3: CASSVLGQGLGRNTEAFF. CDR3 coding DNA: TGTGCCAGCAGCGTACTAGGGCAGGGGTTGGGCCGGAACACTGAAGCTTTCTTT. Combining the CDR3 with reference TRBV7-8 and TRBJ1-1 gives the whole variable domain GAGVSQSPRYKVAKRGQDVALRCDPISGHVSLFWYQQALGQGPEFLTYFQNEAQLDKSGLPSDRFFAERPEGSVSTLKIQRTQQEDSAVYLCASSVLGQGLGRNTEAFFGQGTRLTVV.

The CDR3 loop reads CASSLADRVQYGYTF. The CDR3 DNA is TGTGCCAGCAGCTTAGCGGACAGGGTACAGTATGGCTACACCTTC. The chain uses TRBV11-2 and TRBJ1-2, with TRBD1 matching 8 bases. The CDR3 loop spans 15 amino acids. Losses at the gene ends were 1 base for V and 5 bases for J; bases not matched to a gene: 6. Germline V gene data show CDR1 as SGHAT and CDR2 as FQNNGV.

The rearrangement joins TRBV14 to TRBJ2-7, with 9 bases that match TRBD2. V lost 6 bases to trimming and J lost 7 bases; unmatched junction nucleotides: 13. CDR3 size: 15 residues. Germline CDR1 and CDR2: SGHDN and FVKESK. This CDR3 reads CASSKSGRPQLEQYF. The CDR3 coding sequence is TGTGCCAGCAGTAAAAGCGGGAGGCCCCAGTTGGAGCAGTACTTC.

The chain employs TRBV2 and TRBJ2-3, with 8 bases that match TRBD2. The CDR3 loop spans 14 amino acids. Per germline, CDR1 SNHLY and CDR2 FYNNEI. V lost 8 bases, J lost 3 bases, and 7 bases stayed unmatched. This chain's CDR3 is CASSASGPTDTQYF. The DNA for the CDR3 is TGTGCCAGCTCTGCTAGCGGGCCAACAGATACGCAGTATTTT.